What follows is one T cell receptor beta chain and its context. Its antigen is not yet known. There are no base qualities to consult, and no much larger clone falls within one base. TCRbeta CDR3 regions were amplified from genomic DNA using the immunoSEQ Assay, a bias-controlled multiplex PCR. The source study handled its data this way. The number of nucleated cells in each sample was estimated from the amplification of reference gene primers within the assay. To quantify the absolute abundance of each unique TCRbeta CDR3 rearrangement, sequence reads were collapsed and filtered. For each sample, productive Simpson clonality was calculated by taking the square root of Simpson's diversity index across productive rearrangements. Sourced from immuneACCESS, this table was stored by TCRdb with only in-frame sequences that have V and J called. A share of the clones is absent; for the studies checked, an unresolved V gene accounts for under half, and the remainder has no known explanation. From that table come the V and J calls and clone size; the DNA was used to work out D and trimming. This sample gives 250,000 or so clones in total; about 90% of them show up just once. Of the sample, roughly 2.7% falls within the top ten clones.

The data were obtained in a study of blood T cell repertoires in COVID-19 (dated by TCRdb to the early 2020s). For the study in its entirety: Samples from collaborators originated in the United States, Italy and Spain and spanned both the acute and convalescent phases of COVID-19. The prospective study material was composed of cDNA or gDNA derived from T cells, B-cell-depleted T cells, or PBMCs. Subjects who had been exposed to COVID-19, were actively infected with it, or had recovered from it provided the deeply sampled blood TCRbeta repertoires that made up the dataset. The repertoires were made available in a free public database intended to serve as a resource for research on the immune response to SARS-CoV-2. Samples came from the ongoing ImmuneRACE study (first 160 participants) plus 1,254 subjects from 6 global collaborators. Sample metadata almost always included a de-identified subject ID, COVID-19 status, age in years and sex. Where available, HLA class I and class II types were obtained from metadata supplied by the sample provider rather than from assay-based typing. Beyond this particular receptor, the publication reports: How much clinical and demographic metadata was included differed by source and by participant, and the metadata was provided uncurated.

In Seattle, one collaborating source enrolled patients while the infection was active and tracked those patients longitudinally over the course of disease. Each collaborating institution followed its own protocols to collect whole blood in K2EDTA tubes. For TCRbeta analysis, collaborators shipped samples in one of three forms: frozen whole blood, isolated PBMCs, or DNA extracted from either of those sample types. Measured from the cysteine to the phenylalanine, the CDR3 is 18 residues long. Only CDR3 DNA is held: 54 bases, read in frame from base 1. CDR1 and CDR2, per the germline V gene (reference sequence), are SEHNR and FQNEAQ. Trimming removed 5 bases from V and 2 bases from J, leaving 21 bases between the germline ends.

Sequencing was performed on peripheral blood. The source is a man aged 30-40 years with COVID-19, enrolled during active disease. The rearrangement combines TRBV7-9 with TRBJ2-2; a tentative D match to TRBD2 spans 5 bases. The CDR3 amino acid sequence is: CASSPRLRGNGNTGELFF. The DNA sequence follows: TGTGCCAGCAGCCCACGCTTAAGAGGGAACGGAAACACCGGGGAGCTGTTTTTT.